Sequencing of this TCR beta chain was carried out in a study of long-term antiretroviral therapy in people with HIV. Overall study context: Samples from the earliest time points predate the 2015 immediate-ART recommendation by about a decade. Points from the study as a whole: Specimen acquisition occurred between about 2003 and 2018, potentially under older ART regimens.

This CDR3 region has 14 residues. Germline CDR1 SGHDN, CDR2 FVKESK. V lost 1 base and J 2 bases, leaving 8 bases between the germline ends. Runs used v3.0 of the immunoSEQ assay and were done at survey level. The assay was immunoSEQ multiplex PCR, and TCRdb's table has in-frame clones only and misses some. The data hold 20,000 to 30,000 clones, with 79% observed a single time. With respect to this clone: The antigen is unknown.

This chain uses TRBV14 with TRBJ1-1; D remains ambiguous. The sample here was unsorted PBMCs, taken 1.2 years after starting antiretroviral therapy. The TCR originated in a woman aged 40 to 49 with HIV. Here the CDR3 DNA reads TGTGCCAGCAGCCAAGTCACTTTAAACACTGAAGCTTTCTTT. As protein: CASSQVTLNTEAFF.